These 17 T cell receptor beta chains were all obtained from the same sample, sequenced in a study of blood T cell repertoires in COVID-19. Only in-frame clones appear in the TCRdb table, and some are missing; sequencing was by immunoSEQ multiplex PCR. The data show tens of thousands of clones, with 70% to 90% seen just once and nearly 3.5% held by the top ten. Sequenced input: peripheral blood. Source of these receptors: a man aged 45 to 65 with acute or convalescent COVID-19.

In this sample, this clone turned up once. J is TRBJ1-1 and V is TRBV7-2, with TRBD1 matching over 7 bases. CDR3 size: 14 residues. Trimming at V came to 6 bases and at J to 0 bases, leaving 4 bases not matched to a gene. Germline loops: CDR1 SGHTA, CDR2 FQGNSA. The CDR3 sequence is CASRTGTVNTEAFF. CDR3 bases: TGTGCCAGCAGAACCGGGACAGTGAACACTGAAGCTTTCTTT. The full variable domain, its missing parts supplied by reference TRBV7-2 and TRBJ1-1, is GAGVSQSPSNKVTEKGKDVELRCDPISGHTALYWYRQSLGQGLEFLIYFQGNSAPDKSGLPSDRFSAERTGGSVSTLTIQRTQQEDSAVYLCASRTGTVNTEAFFGQGTRLTVV.

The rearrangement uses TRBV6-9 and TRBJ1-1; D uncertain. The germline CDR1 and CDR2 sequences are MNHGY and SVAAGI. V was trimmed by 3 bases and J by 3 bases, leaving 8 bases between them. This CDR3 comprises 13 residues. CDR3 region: CASSYLRDTEAFF. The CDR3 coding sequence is TGTGCCAGCAGTTACCTTCGGGACACTGAAGCTTTCTTT.

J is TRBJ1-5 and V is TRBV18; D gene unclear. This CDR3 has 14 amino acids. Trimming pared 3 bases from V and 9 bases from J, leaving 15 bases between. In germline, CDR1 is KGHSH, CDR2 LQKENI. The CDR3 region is CASSPRSDAWPQHF. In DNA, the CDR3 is TGTGCCAGCTCACCGAGGTCAGACGCCTGGCCCCAGCATTTT.

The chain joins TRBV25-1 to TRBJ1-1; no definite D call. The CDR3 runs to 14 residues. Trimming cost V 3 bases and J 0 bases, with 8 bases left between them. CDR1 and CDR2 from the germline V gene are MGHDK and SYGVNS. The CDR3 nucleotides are TGTGCCAGCAGTGATCGTACAGTGAACACTGAAGCTTTCTTT. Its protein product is CASSDRTVNTEAFF.

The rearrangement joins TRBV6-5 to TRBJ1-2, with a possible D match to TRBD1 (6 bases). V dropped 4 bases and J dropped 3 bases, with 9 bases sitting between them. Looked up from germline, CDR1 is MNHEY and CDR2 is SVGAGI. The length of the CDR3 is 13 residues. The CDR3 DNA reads TGTGCCAGCAGTTGGGCAGGGGACTATGGCTACACCTTC. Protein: CASSWAGDYGYTF.

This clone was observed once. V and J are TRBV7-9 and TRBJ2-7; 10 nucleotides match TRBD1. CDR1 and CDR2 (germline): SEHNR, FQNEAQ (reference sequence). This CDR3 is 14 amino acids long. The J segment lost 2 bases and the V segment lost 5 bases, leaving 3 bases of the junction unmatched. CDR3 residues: CASSIGQGAYEQYF. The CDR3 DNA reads TGTGCCAGCAGCATAGGACAGGGGGCCTACGAGCAGTACTTC.

CDR3 amino acids: CASSPTGEPYEQYF. DNA for the CDR3: TGTGCCAGCAGTCCGACAGGGGAGCCCTACGAGCAGTACTTC. The chain has TRBV28 and TRBJ2-7, with 8 bases that match TRBD1. Looked up from germline, CDR1 is MDHEN and CDR2 is SYDVKM. This CDR3 is built from 14 residues. The J segment lost 2 bases and the V segment lost 5 bases, leaving 5 bases of the junction unmatched.

The CDR3 nucleotides read TGTGCCAGCAGCCAGGGCGTAGGGCAGCCCCAGCATTTT. This gives the protein CASSQGVGQPQHF. The chain combines TRBV7-9 with TRBJ1-5, with a weak D call TRBD1 (5 bases). Deletions cut 5 bases from V and 7 bases from J, with 12 bases between. The germline CDR1 and CDR2 sequences are SEHNR and FQNEAQ (reference sequence). This CDR3 contains 13 residues. The full variable domain, rest sourced from reference TRBV7-9 and TRBJ1-5, is DTGVSQNPRHKITKRGQNVTFRCDPISEHNRLYWYRQTLGQGPEFLTYFQNEAQLEKSRLLSDRFSAERPKGSFSTLEIQRTEQGDSAMYLCASSQGVGQPQHFGDGTRLSIL.

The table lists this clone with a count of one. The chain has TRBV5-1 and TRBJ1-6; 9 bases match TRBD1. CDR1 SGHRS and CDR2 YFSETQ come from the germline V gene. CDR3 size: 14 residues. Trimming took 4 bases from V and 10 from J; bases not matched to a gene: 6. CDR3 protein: CASSQGQGPSPLHF. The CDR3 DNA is TGCGCCAGCAGCCAGGGACAGGGTCCGTCACCCCTCCACTTT. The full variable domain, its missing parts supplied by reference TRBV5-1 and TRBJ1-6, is KAGVTQTPRYLIKTRGQQVTLSCSPISGHRSVSWYQQTPGQGLQFLFEYFSETQRNKGNFPGRFSGRQFSNSRSEMNVSTLELGDSALYLCASSQGQGPSPLHFGNGTRLTVT.

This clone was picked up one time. CDR3 region: CASSLGTEGPQHF. The DNA of the CDR3 is TGTGCCAGCAGTTTGGGCACCGAAGGGCCCCAGCATTTT. The rearrangement uses TRBV6-6 and TRBJ1-5; D is undetermined. V was trimmed by 4 bases and J by 9 bases, leaving 13 bases between them. The germline CDR1 and CDR2 sequences are MNHNY and SVGAGI (reference sequence). This CDR3 contains 13 residues.

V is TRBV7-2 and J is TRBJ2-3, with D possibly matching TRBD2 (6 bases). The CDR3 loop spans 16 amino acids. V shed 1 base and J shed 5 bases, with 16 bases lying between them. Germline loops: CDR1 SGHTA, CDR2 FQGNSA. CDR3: CASSLGWAGFGDTQYF. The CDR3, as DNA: TGTGCCAGCAGCTTAGGTTGGGCGGGGTTCGGAGATACGCAGTATTTT.

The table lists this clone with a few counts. Here the CDR3 DNA reads TGCGCCAGCAGCTTGGGGCAAATAGCGGGGGGGATCGAGACCCAGTACTTC. Encoded protein: CASSLGQIAGGIETQYF. The gene calls are TRBV5-1 and TRBJ2-5, with TRBD2 identical over 11 bases. Germline V gives CDR1 SGHRS, CDR2 YFSETQ. The trim removed 0 bases at V and 5 bases at J, leaving 9 bases unmatched. CDR3 length: 17 residues.

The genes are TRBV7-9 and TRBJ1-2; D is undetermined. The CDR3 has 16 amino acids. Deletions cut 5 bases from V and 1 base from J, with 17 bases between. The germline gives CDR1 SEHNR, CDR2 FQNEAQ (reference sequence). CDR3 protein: CASSRGGRLFNYGYTF. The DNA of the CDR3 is TGTGCCAGCAGCCGCGGCGGCAGACTTTTTAACTATGGCTACACCTTC.

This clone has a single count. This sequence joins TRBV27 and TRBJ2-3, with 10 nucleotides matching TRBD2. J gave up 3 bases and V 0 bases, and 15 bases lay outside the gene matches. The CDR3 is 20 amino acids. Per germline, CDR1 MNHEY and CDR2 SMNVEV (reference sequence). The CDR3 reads CASSLSTEGLAGEGTDTQYF. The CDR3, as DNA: TGTGCCAGCAGTTTATCCACAGAGGGGCTAGCGGGAGAAGGGACAGATACGCAGTATTTT.

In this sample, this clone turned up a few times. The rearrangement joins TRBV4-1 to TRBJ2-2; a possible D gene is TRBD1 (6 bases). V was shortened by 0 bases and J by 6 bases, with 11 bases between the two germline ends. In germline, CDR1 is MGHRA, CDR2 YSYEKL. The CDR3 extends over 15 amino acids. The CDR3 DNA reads TGCGCCAGCAGCCAAGAACAGGGTCTGTCCGGGGAGCTGTTTTTT. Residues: CASSQEQGLSGELFF.

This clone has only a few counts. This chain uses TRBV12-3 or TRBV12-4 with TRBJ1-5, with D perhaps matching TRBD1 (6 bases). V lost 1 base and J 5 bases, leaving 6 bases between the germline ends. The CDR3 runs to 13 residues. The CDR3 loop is CASSLDRDQPQHF. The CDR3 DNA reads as TGTGCCAGCAGTTTAGACAGGGATCAGCCCCAGCATTTT.

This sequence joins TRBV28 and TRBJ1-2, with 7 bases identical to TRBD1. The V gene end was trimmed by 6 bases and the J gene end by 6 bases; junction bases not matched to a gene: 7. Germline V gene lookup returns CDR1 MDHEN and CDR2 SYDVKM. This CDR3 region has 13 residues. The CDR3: CASSYDRVNGYTF. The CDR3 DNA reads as TGTGCCAGCAGCTACGACAGGGTGAATGGCTACACCTTC.